This T cell receptor beta chain was observed in a study of T cells in Graves' hyperthyroidism and ophthalmopathy. This clonotype came up a few times. Amplification targeted TCR beta CDR3 regions from RNA transcripts. The primer set for the first-round RT-PCR of the TCR CDR3 was HTBI. Via MiXCR, TCRdb re-called the multiplex PCR reads, giving one row per CDR3 protein. The table shows approximately 510,000 distinct CDR3 sequences, with less than 25% occurring only once. Trimming took 4 bases from V and 1 from J, leaving 14 bases between them. The length of the CDR3 is 16 residues. The germline CDR1 and CDR2 sequences are KGHSH and LQKENI.

The rearrangement uses TRBV18 and TRBJ1-5; D perhaps matches TRBD1 (5 bases). The sequence was collected from a man between 18 and 35 years old with Graves' hyperthyroidism. The source material was blood. CDR3 nucleotides: TGTGCCAGCTCACGAAACCCAGCAGGGAGCAATCAGCCCCAGCATTTT. This sequence encodes CASSRNPAGSNQPQHF.